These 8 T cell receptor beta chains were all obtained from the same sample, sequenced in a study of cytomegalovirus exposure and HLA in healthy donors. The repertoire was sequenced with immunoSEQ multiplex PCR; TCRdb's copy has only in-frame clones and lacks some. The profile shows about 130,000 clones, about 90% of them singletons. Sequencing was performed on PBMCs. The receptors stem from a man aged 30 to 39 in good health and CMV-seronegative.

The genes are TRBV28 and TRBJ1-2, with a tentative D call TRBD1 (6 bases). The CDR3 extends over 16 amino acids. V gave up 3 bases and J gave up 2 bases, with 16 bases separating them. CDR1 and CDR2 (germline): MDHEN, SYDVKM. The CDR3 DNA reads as TGTGCCAGCAGTTTGAAGCGGGACACCTTAAACTATGGCTACACCTTC. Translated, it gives CASSLKRDTLNYGYTF.

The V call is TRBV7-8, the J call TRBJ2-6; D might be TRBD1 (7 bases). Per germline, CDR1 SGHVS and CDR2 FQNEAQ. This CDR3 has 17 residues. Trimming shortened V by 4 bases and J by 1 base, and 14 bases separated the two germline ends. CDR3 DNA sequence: TGTGCCAGCAGCTCCAGGACAGGAGGGTCTGGGGCCAACGTCCTGACTTTC. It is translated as CASSSRTGGSGANVLTF.

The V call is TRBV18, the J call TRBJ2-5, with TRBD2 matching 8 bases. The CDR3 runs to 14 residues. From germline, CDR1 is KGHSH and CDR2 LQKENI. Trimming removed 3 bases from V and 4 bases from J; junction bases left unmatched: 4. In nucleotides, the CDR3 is TGTGCCAGCTCACCTAGCGGGGTATCAGAGACCCAGTACTTC. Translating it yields CASSPSGVSETQYF.

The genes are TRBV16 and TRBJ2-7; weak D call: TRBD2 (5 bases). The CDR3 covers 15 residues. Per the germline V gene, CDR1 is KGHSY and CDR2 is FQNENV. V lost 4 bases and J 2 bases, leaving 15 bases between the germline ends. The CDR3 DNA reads TGTGCCAGCAGCCCCCAAGGAGCGGTTACCTACGAGCAGTACTTC. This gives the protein CASSPQGAVTYEQYF.

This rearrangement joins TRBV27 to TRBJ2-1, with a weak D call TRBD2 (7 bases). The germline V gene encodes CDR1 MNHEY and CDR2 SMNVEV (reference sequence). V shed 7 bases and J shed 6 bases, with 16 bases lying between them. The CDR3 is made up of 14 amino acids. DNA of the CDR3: TGTGCCAGCACGCTTGCAGGGGAGGGCAATGAGCAGTTCTTC. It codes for CASTLAGEGNEQFF.

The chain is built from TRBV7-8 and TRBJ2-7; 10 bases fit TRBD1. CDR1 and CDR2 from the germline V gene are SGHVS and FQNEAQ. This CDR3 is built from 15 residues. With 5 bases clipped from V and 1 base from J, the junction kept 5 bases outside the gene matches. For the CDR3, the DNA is TGTGCCAGCAGCGGAGGACAGGGGGTATCCTACGAGCAGTACTTC. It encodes CASSGGQGVSYEQYF.

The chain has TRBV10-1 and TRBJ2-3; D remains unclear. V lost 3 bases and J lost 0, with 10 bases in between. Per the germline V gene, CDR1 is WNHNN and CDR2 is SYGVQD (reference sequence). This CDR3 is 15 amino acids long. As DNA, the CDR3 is TGCGCCAGCAGTGATCACAGTCAAAGCACAGATACGCAGTATTTT. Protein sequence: CASSDHSQSTDTQYF.

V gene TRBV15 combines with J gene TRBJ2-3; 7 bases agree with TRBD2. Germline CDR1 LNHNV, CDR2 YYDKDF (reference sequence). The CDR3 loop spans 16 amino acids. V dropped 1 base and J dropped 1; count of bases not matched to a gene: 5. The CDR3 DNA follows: TGTGCCACCAGCAGAGGCCTCGCGGGGGGCACAGATACGCAGTATTTT. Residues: CATSRGLAGGTDTQYF.